In this sample, the clone carrying this TCR beta chain turned up a few times. This CDR3 has 11 amino acids. Germline-derived CDR1 and CDR2 are SQVTM and ANQGSEA. The ends were cut back, 8 bases at V and 1 base at J, with 8 bases in the middle. TCR alpha and beta CDR3 regions were amplified from RNA using iRepertoire nested multiplex PCR. Tissue mRNA or PBMC total RNA, roughly 95-400 ng, went into one-step reverse transcription and amplification. TCRdb processed the multiplex PCR reads anew with MiXCR; each CDR3 protein has one entry. The data show over 70,000 distinct CDR3 sequences, with under 30% seen just once and under 8.5% held by the top ten. These data come from a study of glioma-infiltrating T cells.

This rearrangement joins TRBV29-1 to TRBJ1-1; D gene ambiguous. Material for sequencing was glioma tissue, nonneoplastic brain tissue, or PBMCs (not recorded which). The receptor comes from a human donor with low-grade glioma or glioblastoma, undergoing nonglioma brain surgery, or in good health (not recorded which). The CDR3 spells CSSRGNTEAFF. CDR3 nucleotides: TGCAGCTCTCGAGGGAACACTGAAGCTTTCTTT.